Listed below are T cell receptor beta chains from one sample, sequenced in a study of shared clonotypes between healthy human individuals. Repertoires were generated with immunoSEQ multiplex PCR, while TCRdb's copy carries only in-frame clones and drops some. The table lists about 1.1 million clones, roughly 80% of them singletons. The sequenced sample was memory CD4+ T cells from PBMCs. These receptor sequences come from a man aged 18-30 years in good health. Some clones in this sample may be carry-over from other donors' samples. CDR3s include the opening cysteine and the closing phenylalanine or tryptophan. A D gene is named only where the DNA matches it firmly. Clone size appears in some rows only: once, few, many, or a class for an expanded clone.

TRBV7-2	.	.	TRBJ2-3	TGTGCCAGCAGCCGAAGCGGAGGGGGGACAGATACGCAGTATTTT	CASSRSGGGTDTQYF
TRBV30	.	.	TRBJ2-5	TGTGCCTGGACCAGGACGCTGCAAGAGACCCAGTACTTC	CAWTRTLQETQYF
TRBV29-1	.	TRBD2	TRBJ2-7	TGCAGCGTTGTGCTAGCGGGAACCTACGAGCAGTACTTC	CSVVLAGTYEQYF
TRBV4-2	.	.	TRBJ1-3	TGTGCCAGCAGCCAAGATTGGGGACTTGGACTACGGGGAGGAAACACCATATATTTT	CASSQDWGLGLRGGNTIYF
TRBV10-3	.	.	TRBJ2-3	TGTGCCATCAGTTCTGCCACCGGGGGAAGCGGCACAGATACGCAGTATTTT	CAISSATGGSGTDTQYF
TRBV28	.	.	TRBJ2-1	TGTGCCAGCAGCTCCTGGATTAATGAGCAGTTCTTC	CASSSWINEQFF
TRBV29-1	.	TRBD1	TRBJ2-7	TGCAGCGTTGGCGACAGGGGGGCTTACGAGCAGTACTTC	CSVGDRGAYEQYF
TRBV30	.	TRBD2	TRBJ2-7	TGTGCCTGGAGTACGGGACTAGTCTACGAGCAGTACTTC	CAWSTGLVYEQYF
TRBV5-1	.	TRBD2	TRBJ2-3	TGCGCCAGCAGCCCCGGGACTAGCGGGACGGGAACAGATACGCAGTATTTT	CASSPGTSGTGTDTQYF
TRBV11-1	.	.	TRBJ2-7	TGTGCCAGCAGCTTAGGACAGCGGGCCGGCTACGAGCAGTACTTC	CASSLGQRAGYEQYF
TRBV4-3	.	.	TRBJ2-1	TGCGCCAGCAGCCCCGCCAGGAGTAGCTCCTACAATGAGCAGTTCTTC	CASSPARSSSYNEQFF
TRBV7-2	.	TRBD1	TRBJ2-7	TGTGCCAGCAGCGTCCGGGACAGATACGAGCAGTACTTC	CASSVRDRYEQYF
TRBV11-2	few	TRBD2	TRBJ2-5	TGTGCCAGCAGCTTACGGACTAGCGGGAGGGCCATCCAGACCCAGTACTTC	CASSLRTSGRAIQTQYF
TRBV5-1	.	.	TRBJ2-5	TGCGCCAGCGCGGGGCAGGGCCACCAAGAGACCCAGTACTTC	CASAGQGHQETQYF
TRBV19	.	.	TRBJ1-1	TGTGCCAGTAGTACGGCAGGTCTGATATTAGCTGAAGCTTTCTTT	CASSTAGLILAEAFF
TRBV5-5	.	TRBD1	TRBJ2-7	TGTGCCAGCAGCTTGGGGACAGGGGCACTGAGGGGTTCCTACGAGCAGTACTTC	CASSLGTGALRGSYEQYF
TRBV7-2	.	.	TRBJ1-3	TGTGCCAGCAGCTTATTCTCTGGACCCTCTGGAAACACCATATATTTT	CASSLFSGPSGNTIYF